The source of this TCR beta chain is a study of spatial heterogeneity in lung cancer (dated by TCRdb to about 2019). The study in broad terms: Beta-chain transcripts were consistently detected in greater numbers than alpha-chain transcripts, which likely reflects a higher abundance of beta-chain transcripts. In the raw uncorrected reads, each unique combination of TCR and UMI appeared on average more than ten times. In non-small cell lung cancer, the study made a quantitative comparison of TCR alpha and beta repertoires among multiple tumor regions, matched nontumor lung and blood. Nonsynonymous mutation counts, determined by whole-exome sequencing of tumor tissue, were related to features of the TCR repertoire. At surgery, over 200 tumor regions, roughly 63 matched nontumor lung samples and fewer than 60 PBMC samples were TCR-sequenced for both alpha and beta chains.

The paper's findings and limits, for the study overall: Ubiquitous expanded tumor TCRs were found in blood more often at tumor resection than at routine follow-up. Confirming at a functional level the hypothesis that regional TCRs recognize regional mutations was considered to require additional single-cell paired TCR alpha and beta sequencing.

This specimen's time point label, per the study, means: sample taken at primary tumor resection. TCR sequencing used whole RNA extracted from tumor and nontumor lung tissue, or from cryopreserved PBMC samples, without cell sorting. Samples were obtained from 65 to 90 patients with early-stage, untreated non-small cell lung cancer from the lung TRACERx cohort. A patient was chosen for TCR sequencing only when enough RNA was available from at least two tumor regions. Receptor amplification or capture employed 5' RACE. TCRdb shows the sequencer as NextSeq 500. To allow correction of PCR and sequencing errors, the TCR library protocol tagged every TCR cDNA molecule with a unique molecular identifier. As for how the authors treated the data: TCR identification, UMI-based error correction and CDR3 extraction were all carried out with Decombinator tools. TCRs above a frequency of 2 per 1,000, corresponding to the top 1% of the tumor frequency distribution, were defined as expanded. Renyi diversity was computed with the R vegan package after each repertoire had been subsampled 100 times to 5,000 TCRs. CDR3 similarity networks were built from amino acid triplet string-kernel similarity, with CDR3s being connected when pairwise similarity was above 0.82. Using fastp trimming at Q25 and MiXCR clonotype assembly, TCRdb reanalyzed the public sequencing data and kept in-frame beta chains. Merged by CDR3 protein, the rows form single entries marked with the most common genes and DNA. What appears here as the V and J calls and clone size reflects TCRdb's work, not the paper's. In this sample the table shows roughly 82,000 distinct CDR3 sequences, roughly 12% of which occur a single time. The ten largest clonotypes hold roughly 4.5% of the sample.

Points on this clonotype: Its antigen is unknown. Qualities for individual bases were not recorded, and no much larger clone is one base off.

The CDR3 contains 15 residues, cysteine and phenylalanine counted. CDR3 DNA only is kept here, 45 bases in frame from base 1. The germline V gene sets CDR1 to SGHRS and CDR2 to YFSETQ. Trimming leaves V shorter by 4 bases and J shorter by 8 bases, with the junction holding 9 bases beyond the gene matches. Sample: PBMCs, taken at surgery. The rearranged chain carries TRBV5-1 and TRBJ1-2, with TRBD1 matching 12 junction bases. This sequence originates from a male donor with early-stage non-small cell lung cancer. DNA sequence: TGCGCCAGCAGCCCTCCGGGACAGGGGGCGCAGGGCTACACCTTC. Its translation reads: CASSPPGQGAQGYTF.